Listed below are T cell receptor beta chains from one sample, sequenced in a study of blood T cell repertoires in COVID-19. Profiled with immunoSEQ multiplex PCR; TCRdb holds only in-frame clones, not every one. The sample records tens of thousands of clones, around four fifths being singletons. The sample consisted of peripheral blood. All receptors come from a human donor in a cohort sampled during active COVID-19. The CDR3 runs from the conserved cysteine through the conserved F or W. The D gene is left open where the match is weak. Size tells how often a clone was seen (once, few, many) or the class of an expanded clone, and some rows leave it out.

d_call	v_call	clone_size	j_call	cdr3_aa	cdr3_nt
NA	TRBV5-6	NA	TRBJ1-1	CASSPGRGGTEAFF	TGTGCCAGCAGCCCGGGGAGAGGGGGCACTGAAGCTTTCTTT
NA	TRBV30	NA	TRBJ1-1	CAWSVGQRTEAFF	TGTGCCTGGAGTGTGGGACAACGAACTGAAGCTTTCTTT
NA	TRBV6-2/TRBV6-3	NA	TRBJ2-7	CASSSDSAFDTYEQYF	TGTGCCAGCAGCTCCGACAGTGCCTTCGATACCTACGAGCAGTACTTC
NA	TRBV6-2/TRBV6-3	NA	TRBJ1-2	CASSYFTGNTGYTF	TGTGCCAGCAGTTACTTTACAGGGAACACAGGCTACACCTTC
TRBD1	TRBV6-5	NA	TRBJ2-7	CASSYDGQGLLEQYF	TGTGCCAGCAGTTACGATGGACAGGGGTTGCTCGAGCAGTACTTC
TRBD1	TRBV4-3	NA	TRBJ1-2	CASSQVWTGGHQGYGYTF	TGCGCCAGCAGCCAAGTGTGGACAGGGGGCCACCAGGGATATGGCTACACCTTC
TRBD2	TRBV5-1	NA	TRBJ2-1	CASSLRLAGGYNEQFF	TGCGCCAGCAGCCTCAGACTAGCGGGGGGTTACAATGAGCAGTTCTTC
NA	TRBV5-4	NA	TRBJ2-7	CASSRDNDFYEQYF	TGTGCCAGCTCCAGGGATAACGATTTCTACGAGCAGTACTTC
NA	TRBV28	NA	TRBJ1-1	CASNGGLNTEAFF	TGTGCCAGCAATGGGGGCTTGAACACTGAAGCTTTCTTT
NA	TRBV4-2	NA	TRBJ2-5	CASSRAGTKEETQYF	TGTGCCAGCAGCCGGGCGGGGACCAAGGAAGAGACCCAGTACTTC
TRBD2	TRBV5-4	few	TRBJ2-1	CASSLGTSGDYNEQFF	TGTGCCAGCAGTCTAGGGACTAGCGGGGACTACAATGAGCAGTTCTTC
TRBD1	TRBV6-5	NA	TRBJ2-7	CASSYPGTGVNEQYF	TGTGCCAGCAGTTACCCCGGGACAGGGGTCAACGAGCAGTACTTC
TRBD1	TRBV10-1	NA	TRBJ1-1	CASSPRQGWGEAFF	TGCGCCAGCAGTCCGAGACAGGGATGGGGTGAAGCTTTCTTT
NA	TRBV7-2	NA	TRBJ1-6	CASSLVPGRVNSPLHF	TGTGCCAGCAGCTTAGTCCCTGGCAGGGTTAATTCACCCCTCCACTTT
NA	TRBV4-3	NA	TRBJ1-2	CASSQDRGGGYTF	TGCGCCAGCAGCCAAGATCGGGGGGGTGGCTACACCTTC
TRBD2	TRBV4-2	NA	TRBJ2-7	CASSQRGGDEQYF	TGTGCCAGCTCCCAGCGGGGGGGCGACGAGCAGTACTTC
NA	TRBV2	NA	TRBJ2-7	CASSPQMHSYEQYF	TGTGCCAGCAGCCCCCAGATGCACTCCTACGAGCAGTACTTC
NA	TRBV9	NA	TRBJ1-2	CASSVAPGFGGYTF	TGTGCCAGCAGCGTAGCTCCAGGGTTTGGGGGCTACACCTTC
TRBD1	TRBV19	NA	TRBJ1-3	CASRRQGNSGNTIYF	TGTGCCAGTAGACGACAGGGTAACTCTGGAAACACCATATATTTT
NA	TRBV2	NA	TRBJ2-7	CATRESYLLKQYF	TGTGCCACCCGAGAGAGTTACCTTTTGAAGCAGTACTTC
NA	TRBV5-4	NA	TRBJ1-5	CASSSLNQPQHF	TGTGCCAGCAGCTCTCTTAATCAGCCCCAGCATTTT
TRBD1	TRBV28	NA	TRBJ1-6	CASSGGQGRNSPLHF	TGTGCCAGCAGTGGGGGACAGGGGCGGAATTCACCCCTCCACTTT
NA	TRBV15	medium-sized	TRBJ2-5	CATSRDWLQETQYF	TGTGCCACCAGCAGAGATTGGCTTCAAGAGACCCAGTACTTC
NA	TRBV27	NA	TRBJ2-2	CASSPVEGELFF	TGTGCCAGCAGCCCGGTTGAGGGGGAGCTGTTTTTT
NA	TRBV7-5	NA	TRBJ1-4	CARSHRGTNEKLFF	TGTGCCAGAAGCCACAGGGGAACTAATGAAAAACTGTTTTTT
NA	TRBV13	NA	TRBJ1-2	CASSLETWGENYYGYTF	TGTGCCAGCAGCTTGGAGACCTGGGGGGAGAACTACTATGGCTACACCTTC
NA	TRBV7-9	NA	TRBJ2-5	CASLRGMTQYF	TGTGCCAGCTTAAGGGGGATGACCCAGTACTTC
TRBD1	TRBV7-2	NA	TRBJ1-6	CASSLATGEADSPLHF	TGTGCCAGCAGCTTAGCGACAGGGGAGGCGGATTCACCCCTCCACTTT
NA	TRBV4-3	NA	TRBJ2-1	CASSQEFAGVNEQFF	TGCGCCAGCAGCCAAGAATTCGCAGGGGTCAATGAGCAGTTCTTC
TRBD1	TRBV6-2/TRBV6-3	NA	TRBJ2-1	CASSRLQGNYNEQFF	TGTGCCAGCAGTCGACTACAGGGGAACTACAATGAGCAGTTCTTC
NA	TRBV27	NA	TRBJ1-2	CASSLGTSYGYTF	TGTGCCAGCAGTTTGGGGACTAGCTATGGCTACACCTTC
NA	TRBV7-2	NA	TRBJ1-4	CASRTGGEPREKLFF	TGTGCCAGCAGAACAGGAGGGGAGCCCCGAGAAAAACTGTTTTTT
TRBD1	TRBV9	few	TRBJ1-2	CASRESGTGANGYTF	TGTGCCAGCAGAGAAAGTGGGACAGGAGCCAATGGCTACACCTTC
TRBD1	TRBV7-2	NA	TRBJ2-7	CASSLDRTGLYEQYF	TGTGCCAGCAGCTTAGACCGGACAGGCCTTTACGAGCAGTACTTC
TRBD1	TRBV15	once	TRBJ2-7	CATQNLQGQGTAYEQYF	TGTGCCACCCAGAATTTGCAGGGACAGGGCACGGCCTACGAGCAGTACTTC
NA	TRBV12-3/TRBV12-4	few	TRBJ1-1	CASSIGTEAFF	TGTGCCAGTAGTATCGGCACTGAAGCTTTCTTT
NA	TRBV4-1	NA	TRBJ1-3	CASSPTGNTIYF	TGCGCCAGCAGCCCGACAGGAAACACCATATATTTT
NA	TRBV7-9	NA	TRBJ1-1	CASSFPGPNTEAFF	TGTGCCAGCAGCTTTCCGGGTCCGAACACTGAAGCTTTCTTT
NA	TRBV6-5	once	TRBJ1-2	CASSYQQGNLNYGYTF	TGTGCCAGCAGTTACCAACAGGGTAACCTAAACTATGGCTACACCTTC
NA	TRBV25-1	NA	TRBJ1-4	CASSVQGSNEKLFF	TGTGCCAGCAGTGTCCAGGGGTCTAATGAAAAACTGTTTTTT
TRBD1	TRBV6-6	NA	TRBJ2-4	CASRGTGEAKNIQYF	TGTGCCAGCAGAGGGACAGGGGAAGCCAAAAACATTCAGTACTTC
NA	TRBV7-9	NA	TRBJ2-3	CASSNPSGSTDTQYF	TGTGCCAGCAGCAATCCCAGCGGTAGCACAGATACGCAGTATTTT
NA	TRBV27	NA	TRBJ1-5	CASSYTGSEYQPQHF	TGTGCCAGCAGCTATACCGGGAGCGAATATCAGCCCCAGCATTTT
NA	TRBV4-3	NA	TRBJ1-3	CASSQAAQGLAGEHGRIYF	TGCGCCAGCAGCCAAGCGGCACAGGGCTTGGCTGGGGAACACGGTCGGATATATTTT
TRBD1	TRBV5-5	NA	TRBJ1-2	CASSLGTGGFGGYGYTF	TGTGCCAGCAGCTTGGGTACAGGGGGCTTTGGGGGCTATGGCTACACCTTC
NA	TRBV5-1	once	TRBJ1-2	CASSLEVTAGSYTF	TGCGCCAGCAGCTTGGAGGTGACAGCCGGAAGCTACACCTTC
TRBD1	TRBV7-3	NA	TRBJ2-2	CASSPNTGAPTGELFF	TGTGCCAGCAGCCCAAATACAGGGGCCCCTACCGGGGAGCTGTTTTTT
TRBD1	TRBV27	once	TRBJ2-6	CASSSRPGTGTGANVLTF	TGTGCCAGCAGTTCCCGTCCCGGGACAGGGACCGGGGCCAACGTCCTGACTTTC
NA	TRBV6-5	once	TRBJ1-3	CASSSWSSGNTIYF	TGTGCCAGCAGTTCCTGGAGCTCTGGAAACACCATATATTTT
NA	TRBV7-9	NA	TRBJ2-7	CASSRDTTYEQYF	TGTGCCAGCAGCAGGGACACCACCTACGAGCAGTACTTC
TRBD1	TRBV7-8	NA	TRBJ1-1	CASSSDRSEAFF	TGTGCCAGCAGCTCGGACAGGAGTGAAGCTTTCTTT
NA	TRBV6-2/TRBV6-3	NA	TRBJ2-1	CASSRLVSSYNEQFF	TGTGCCAGCAGCCGGCTGGTAAGCTCCTACAATGAGCAGTTCTTC
NA	TRBV4-2	NA	TRBJ2-7	CASSQEVRASYEQYF	TGTGCCAGCAGCCAAGAGGTCAGGGCCTCCTACGAGCAGTACTTC
TRBD2	TRBV5-1	NA	TRBJ2-5	CASTHRTSGGPTHQETQYF	TGCGCCAGCACCCACCGGACTAGCGGGGGGCCTACCCACCAAGAGACCCAGTACTTC
TRBD1	TRBV5-1	NA	TRBJ1-1	CASSSETGVEVEAFF	TGCGCCAGCAGCTCCGAGACAGGGGTGGAGGTTGAAGCTTTCTTT